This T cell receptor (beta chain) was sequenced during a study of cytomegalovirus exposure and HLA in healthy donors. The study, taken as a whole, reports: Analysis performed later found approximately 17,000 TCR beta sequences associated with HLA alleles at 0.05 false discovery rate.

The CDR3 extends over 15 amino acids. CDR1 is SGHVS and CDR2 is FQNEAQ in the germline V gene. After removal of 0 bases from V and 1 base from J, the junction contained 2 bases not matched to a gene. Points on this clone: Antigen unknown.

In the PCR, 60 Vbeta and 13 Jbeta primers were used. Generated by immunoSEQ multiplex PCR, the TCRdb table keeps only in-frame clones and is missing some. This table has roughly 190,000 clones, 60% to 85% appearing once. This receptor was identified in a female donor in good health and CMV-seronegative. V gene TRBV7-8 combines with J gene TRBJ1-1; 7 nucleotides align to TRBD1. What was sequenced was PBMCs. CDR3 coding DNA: TGTGCCAGCAGCTTAGCCGGACAGGAGAACACTGAAGCTTTCTTT. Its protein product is CASSLAGQENTEAFF.